The 9 T cell receptor beta chains given below trace back to one sample, sequenced in a study of T cell repertoires in cytomegalovirus infection. These receptors' antigens are unknown. TCRdb re-called the reads with MiXCR, one entry per CDR3 protein. The data contain about 700,000 distinct CDR3 sequences, around a third of them seen just once; the ten biggest clones take up over 15%. The sample was cultured PBMCs, taken from culture after CMV antigen stimulation. The receptors were gathered from a human donor in good health (CMV status not recorded). Some clones in this sample may be carry-over from other donors' samples.

The chain joins TRBV12-5 to TRBJ2-7; 8 bases match TRBD1. CDR3 length equals 16 residues. Germline CDR1 is LGHNT and CDR2 is FRNRAP. Losses at the gene ends were 9 bases for V and 3 bases for J; bases not matched to a gene: 16. The CDR3 here is CASADTDRAEGYEQYF. CDR3 bases: TGTGCTAGCGCAGACACGGACAGGGCGGAAGGCTACGAGCAGTACTTC.

This clonotype was recorded a few times. In nucleotides, the CDR3 is TGTGCCAGCAGCTTAGATCGACAGGGGGGGAAGACCCAGTACTTC. Protein product: CASSLDRQGGKTQYF. The chain joins TRBV11-2 to TRBJ2-5; TRBD1 matches at 9 bases. Trimming took 0 bases from V and 6 from J; bases not matched to a gene: 5. CDR3 length: 15 amino acids. Germline lookup yields CDR1 SGHAT and CDR2 FQNNGV.

The chain couples TRBV27 to TRBJ1-2; D perhaps matches TRBD1 (5 bases). Germline V lookup: CDR1 MNHEY, CDR2 SMNVEV (reference sequence). The CDR3 spans 15 residues. The germline V and J ends were trimmed by 3 bases and 5 bases, with 16 bases remaining between them. CDR3 residues: CASSFGGAQGYGYTF. The CDR3 nucleotides read TGTGCCAGCAGTTTCGGTGGAGCCCAGGGATATGGCTACACCTTC.

This clonotype was detected many times. The chain uses TRBV7-2 and TRBJ2-3; 10 bases match TRBD2. CDR3 size: 16 residues. The germline CDR1 and CDR2 sequences are SGHTA and FQGNSA. Trimming removed 4 bases from V and 4 bases from J; junction bases left unmatched: 8. The CDR3 DNA follows: TGTGCCAGCAGCTGGTTTAGCGGGGGGTTTTCAGATACGCAGTATTTT. As protein: CASSWFSGGFSDTQYF.

In this sample, this clonotype turned up many times. V is TRBV7-2 and J is TRBJ2-1; TRBD2 aligns across 10 bases. Germline CDR1 SGHTA, CDR2 FQGNSA. CDR3 length equals 14 residues. V trimming: 3 bases; J trimming: 7 bases; junction bases outside the gene matches: 3. The CDR3 DNA sequence: TGTGCCAGCAGCTTTTCTAGCGGGAGTAATGAGCAGTTCTTC. Protein product: CASSFSSGSNEQFF.

This chain uses TRBV15 with TRBJ2-7; 9 bases are shared with TRBD1. Per the germline V gene, CDR1 is LNHNV and CDR2 is YYDKDF (reference sequence). The CDR3 totals 15 residues. Unmatched junction bases numbered 6, after V lost 4 bases and J lost 2 bases. The CDR3 DNA reads as TGTGCCACCAGCAAAGGACAGGGGATAGCCTACGAGCAGTACTTC. It yields the protein CATSKGQGIAYEQYF.

This clonotype was detected ten times or more. The gene calls are TRBV7-2 and TRBJ2-1; 8 positions match TRBD2. The CDR3 loop spans 16 amino acids. CDR1 SGHTA and CDR2 FQGNSA come from the germline V gene. Trimming took 4 bases from V and 7 from J; bases not matched to a gene: 12. CDR3 amino acids: CASSSDGTRWRNEQFF. Written as DNA, the CDR3 is TGTGCCAGCAGCTCGGATGGGACTAGGTGGAGGAATGAGCAGTTCTTC.

V usage is TRBV6-8 and J usage is TRBJ2-1; 9 nucleotides match TRBD2. Germline CDR1 MNHGY, CDR2 SAAAGT. The J segment lost 10 bases and the V segment lost 7 bases, leaving 8 bases of the junction unmatched. The CDR3 sequence is 13 residues long. CDR3 residues: CASKRRAGGEQFF. The DNA of the CDR3 is TGTGCCAGCAAGAGACGAGCGGGAGGCGAGCAGTTCTTC.

The V and J genes are TRBV6-7 and TRBJ1-5; no clear D gene. TRBV6-7 is treated as an ORF (open reading frame) with a function not yet certain. The CDR3 loop spans 14 amino acids. The V end lost 4 bases, the J end lost 0 bases, and 7 bases lay between the germline ends. CDR3 DNA: TGTGCCAGCAGTTCACCATATAGCAATCAGCCCCAGCATTTT. This sequence encodes CASSSPYSNQPQHF.